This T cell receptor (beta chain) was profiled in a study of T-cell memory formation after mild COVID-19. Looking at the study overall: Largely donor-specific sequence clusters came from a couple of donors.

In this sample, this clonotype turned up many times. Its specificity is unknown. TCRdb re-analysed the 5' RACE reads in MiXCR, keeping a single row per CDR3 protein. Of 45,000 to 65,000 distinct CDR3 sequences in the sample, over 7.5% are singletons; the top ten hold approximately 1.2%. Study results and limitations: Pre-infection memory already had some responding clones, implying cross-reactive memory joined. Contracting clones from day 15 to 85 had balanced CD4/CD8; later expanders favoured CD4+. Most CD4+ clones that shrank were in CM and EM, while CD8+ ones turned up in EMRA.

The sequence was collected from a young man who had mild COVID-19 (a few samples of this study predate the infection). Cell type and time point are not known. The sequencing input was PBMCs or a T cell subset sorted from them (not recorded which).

CDR3 protein: CASSVVPGPDYEQYF. CDR3 sequence (DNA): TGTGCCAGCAGCGTAGTGCCCGGGCCCGACTACGAGCAGTACTTC. The V gene is TRBV9, the J gene TRBJ2-7; unclear D gene. Germline V gives CDR1 SGDLS, CDR2 YYNGEE. Trimming took off 0 bases at V and 3 bases at J, with 13 bases between the two ends. The CDR3 spans 15 residues.